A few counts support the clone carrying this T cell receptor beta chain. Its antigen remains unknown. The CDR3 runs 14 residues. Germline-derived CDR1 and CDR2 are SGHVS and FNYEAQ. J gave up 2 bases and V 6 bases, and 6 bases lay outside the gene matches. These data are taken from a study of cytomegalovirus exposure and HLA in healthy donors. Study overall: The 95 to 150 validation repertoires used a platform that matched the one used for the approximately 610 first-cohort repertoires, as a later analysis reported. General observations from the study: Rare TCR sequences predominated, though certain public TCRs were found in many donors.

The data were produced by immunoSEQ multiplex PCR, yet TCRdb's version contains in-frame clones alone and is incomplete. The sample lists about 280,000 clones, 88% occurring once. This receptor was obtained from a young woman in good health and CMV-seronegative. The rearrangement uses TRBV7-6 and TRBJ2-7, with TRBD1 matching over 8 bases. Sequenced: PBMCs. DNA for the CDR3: TGTGCCAGCAGTCTACAGGGGGGAACCTACGAGCAGTACTTC. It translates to CASSLQGGTYEQYF. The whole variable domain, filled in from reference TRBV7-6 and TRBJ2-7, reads GAGVSQSPRYKVTKRGQDVALRCDPISGHVSLYWYRQALGQGPEFLTYFNYEAQQDKSGLPNDRFSAERPEGSISTLTIQRTEQRDSAMYRCASSLQGGTYEQYFGPGTRLTVT.